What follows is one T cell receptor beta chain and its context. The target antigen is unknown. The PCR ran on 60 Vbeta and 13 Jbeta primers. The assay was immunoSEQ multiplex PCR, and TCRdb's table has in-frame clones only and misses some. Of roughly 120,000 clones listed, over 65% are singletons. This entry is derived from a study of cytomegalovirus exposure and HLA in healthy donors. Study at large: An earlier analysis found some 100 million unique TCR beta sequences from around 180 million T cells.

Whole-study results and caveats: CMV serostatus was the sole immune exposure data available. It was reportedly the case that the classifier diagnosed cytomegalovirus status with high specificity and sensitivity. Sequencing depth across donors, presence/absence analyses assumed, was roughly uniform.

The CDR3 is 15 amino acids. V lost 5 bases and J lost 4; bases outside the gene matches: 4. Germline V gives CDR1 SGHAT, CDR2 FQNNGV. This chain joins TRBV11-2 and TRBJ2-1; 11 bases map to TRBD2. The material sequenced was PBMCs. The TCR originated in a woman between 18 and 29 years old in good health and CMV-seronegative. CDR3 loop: CASSQGLADYNEQFF. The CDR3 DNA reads TGTGCCAGCAGCCAGGGACTAGCGGATTACAATGAGCAGTTCTTC.